This TCR beta chain was documented in a study of blood T cell repertoires in COVID-19. The wider study: Specimens from acute and convalescent COVID-19 originated in the United States, Italy and Spain. The cDNA or gDNA used as material had been derived from T cells, B-cell-depleted T cells, or PBMCs.

Authors' analysis steps: Reference gene primer amplification gave estimated nucleated cell counts. Repertoires were generated with immunoSEQ multiplex PCR, while TCRdb's copy carries only in-frame clones and drops some. D and trimming come from the DNA, and the V and J calls and clone size come from that table. The sample shows fewer than 250,000 clones, about 80% of them seen only once. This clone appeared a few times. Sample: peripheral blood. The sequence came from a man in his fifties or sixties with acute or convalescent COVID-19.

CDR3 sequence (DNA): TGTGCCAGCAGCCGGGCTAGCGGGATATACGAGCAGTACTTC. Its protein is CASSRASGIYEQYF. The chain uses TRBV3-1 (or the pseudogene TRBV3-2) and TRBJ2-7, with 9 bases fitting TRBD2. This CDR3 comprises 14 residues. The J segment lost 4 bases and the V segment lost 4 bases, leaving 5 bases of the junction unmatched. Germline V gives CDR1 LGHDT, CDR2 YNNKEL (reference sequence).